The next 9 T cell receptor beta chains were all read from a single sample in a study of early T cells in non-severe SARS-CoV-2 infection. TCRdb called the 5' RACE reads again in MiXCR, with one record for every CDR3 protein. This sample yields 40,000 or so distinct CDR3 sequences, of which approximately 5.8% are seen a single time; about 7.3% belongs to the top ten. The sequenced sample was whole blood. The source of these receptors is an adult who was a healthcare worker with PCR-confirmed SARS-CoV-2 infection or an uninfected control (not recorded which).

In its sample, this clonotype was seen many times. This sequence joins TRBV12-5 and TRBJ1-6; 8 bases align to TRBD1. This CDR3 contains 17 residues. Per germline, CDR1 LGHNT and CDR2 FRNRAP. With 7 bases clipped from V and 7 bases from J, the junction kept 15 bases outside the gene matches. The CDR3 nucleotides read TGTGCTAGTGCCTCACCGGGGCAGGGGGCGGGGAATTCACCCCTCCACTTT. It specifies CASASPGQGAGNSPLHF.

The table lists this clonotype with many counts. In DNA form, the CDR3 reads TGTGCCAGCAGCCTCGGGACTGCCTACGGGGAGCTGTTTTTT. It translates to CASSLGTAYGELFF. V gene TRBV3-1 combines with J gene TRBJ2-2, with TRBD2 as a possible D gene (6 bases). CDR3 length: 14 residues. V shed 4 bases and J shed 7 bases, with 13 bases lying between them. In germline, CDR1 is LGHDT, CDR2 YNNKEL (reference sequence).

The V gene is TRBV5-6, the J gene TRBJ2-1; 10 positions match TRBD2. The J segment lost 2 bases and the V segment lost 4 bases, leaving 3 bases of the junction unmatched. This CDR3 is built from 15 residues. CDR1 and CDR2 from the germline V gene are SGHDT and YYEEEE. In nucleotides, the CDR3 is TGTGCCAGCAGCCGGACTAGCGGAGCCTACAATGAGCAGTTCTTC. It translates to CASSRTSGAYNEQFF.

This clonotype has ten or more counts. The CDR3 DNA is TGTGCCACCGCTGCCGGGACTAGCGGATACAATGAGCAGTTCTTC. It encodes CATAAGTSGYNEQFF. This chain joins TRBV7-6 and TRBJ2-1; 11 bases line up with TRBD2. This CDR3 contains 15 residues. The V segment lost 10 bases and the J segment 4 bases; nucleotides outside the gene matches: 9. The germline V gene has CDR1 SGHVS and CDR2 FNYEAQ.

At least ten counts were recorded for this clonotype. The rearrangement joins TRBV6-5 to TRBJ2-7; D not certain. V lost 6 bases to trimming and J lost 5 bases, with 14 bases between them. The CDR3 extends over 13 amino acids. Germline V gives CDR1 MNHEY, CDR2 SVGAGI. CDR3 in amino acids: CASRPINQDEQYF. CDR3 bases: TGTGCCAGCAGACCTATAAACCAGGACGAGCAGTACTTC.

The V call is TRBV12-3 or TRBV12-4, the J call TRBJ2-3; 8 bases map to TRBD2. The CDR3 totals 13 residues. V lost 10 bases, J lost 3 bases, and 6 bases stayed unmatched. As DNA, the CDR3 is TGTGCCACCCTCGGGGGGGGTACAGATACGCAGTATTTT. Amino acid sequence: CATLGGGTDTQYF.

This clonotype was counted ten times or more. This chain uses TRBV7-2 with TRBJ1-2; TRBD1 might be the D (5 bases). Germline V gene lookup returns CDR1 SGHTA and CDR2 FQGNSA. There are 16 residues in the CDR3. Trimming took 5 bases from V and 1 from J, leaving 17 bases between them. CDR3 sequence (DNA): TGTGCCAGCAGCCGTGTTACTCGCAGGGATAACTATGGCTACACCTTC. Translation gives CASSRVTRRDNYGYTF. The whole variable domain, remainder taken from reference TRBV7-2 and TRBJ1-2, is GAGVSQSPSNKVTEKGKDVELRCDPISGHTALYWYRQSLGQGLEFLIYFQGNSAPDKSGLPSDRFSAERTGGSVSTLTIQRTQQEDSAVYLCASSRVTRRDNYGYTFGSGTRLTVV.

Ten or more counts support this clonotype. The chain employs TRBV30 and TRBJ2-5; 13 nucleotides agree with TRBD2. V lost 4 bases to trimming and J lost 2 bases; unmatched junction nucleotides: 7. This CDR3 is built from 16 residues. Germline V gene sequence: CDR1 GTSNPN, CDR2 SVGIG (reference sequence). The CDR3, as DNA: TGTGCCTGGAATTTCCCGGGACTAGCGGGGCAAGAGACCCAGTACTTC. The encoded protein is CAWNFPGLAGQETQYF.

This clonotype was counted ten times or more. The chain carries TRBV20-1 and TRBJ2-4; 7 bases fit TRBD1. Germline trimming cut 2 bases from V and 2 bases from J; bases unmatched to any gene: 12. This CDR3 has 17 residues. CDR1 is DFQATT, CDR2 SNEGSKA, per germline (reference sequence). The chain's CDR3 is CSARKGSQGSTKNIQYF. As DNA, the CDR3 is TGCAGTGCTAGAAAGGGGTCACAGGGGTCAACCAAAAACATTCAGTACTTC.